Detailed here is one TCR beta chain. No antigen is known for it. A commercial ELISA kit detecting HCMV-specific IgG in serum was used to determine HCMV serostatus. Peripheral blood mononuclear cells were isolated from blood by Ficoll density gradient centrifugation. This sample is drawn from a study of T cells expressing NK-cell markers (dated by TCRdb to the early 2020s). A note on the overall study: In sorted CD3+CD56+NKG2C+, CD3+CD56+NKG2C- and CD3+CD56-NKG2C+ T-cell subsets from 7 to 9 donors, TCR beta-chain repertoires were profiled. The libraries were sequenced on Illumina HiSeq 2000/2500, MiSeq or NextSeq, producing 2 x 150 bp reads. All eight donors whose samples were sequenced were randomly selected healthy volunteers, three of them men and five women. Seven of the eight sequenced donors were HCMV-seropositive and one was HCMV-seronegative. The research as a whole found: Those dominant clonotypes were again the most abundant among CD3+CD56-NKG2C+ cells in a handful of donors, at about 25-60.1%. Whether the expanded NKG2C-expressing T cell clones were specific for HCMV antigens was left unclear. In six donors, the dominant CD3+CD56+NKG2C+ clonotypes were found to rank among the top 10 CD8+ clonotypes and to make up 1.0-7.0% of CD8+ T cells.

The reads were generated on an Illumina HiSeq 2000. The TCR beta cDNA libraries were made using 5'RACE template switching, a step that added both a universal primer site and unique molecular identifiers. cDNA synthesis was primed from the TCR beta constant segment, followed by two successive PCR amplification steps. The authors processed their data as follows. Reads were demultiplexed and grouped by UMI with MIGEC, and clonotypes were assembled and quantified with MiTCR. To exclude erroneous sequences, only TCR cDNA sequences supported by at least two reads were retained. The tcR package was used for downstream repertoire analysis, and clonotypes were matched between fractions using CDR3 nucleotide sequence together with V segment. VDJmatch was used to annotate antigen specificity against VDJdb, with one amino acid substitution in CDR3 permitted. TCRdb reprocessed the reads, reporting each CDR3 protein sequence once and no DNA. The V and J calls were determined by TCRdb, not by the authors. The sample's records list about 460,000 distinct CDR3 sequences. The top ten constitute roughly 1.4% of the sample.

The germline V gene sets CDR1 to SNHLY and CDR2 to FYNNEI. The CDR3 has 15 amino acids, counting the end cysteine and phenylalanine. The DNA sequence is not available. The rearranged segments are TRBV2 and TRBJ2-3. Source material: blood T cells: a sorted CD56 or NKG2C T cell subset, CD4+ or CD8+ T cells, or bulk PBMC T cells (not recorded which). This clonotype was obtained from a woman aged 45-60 years in good health. Donor details come from another sample of the same person, matched by shared clones. The CDR3 protein is CASRVGGGNPDTQYF.